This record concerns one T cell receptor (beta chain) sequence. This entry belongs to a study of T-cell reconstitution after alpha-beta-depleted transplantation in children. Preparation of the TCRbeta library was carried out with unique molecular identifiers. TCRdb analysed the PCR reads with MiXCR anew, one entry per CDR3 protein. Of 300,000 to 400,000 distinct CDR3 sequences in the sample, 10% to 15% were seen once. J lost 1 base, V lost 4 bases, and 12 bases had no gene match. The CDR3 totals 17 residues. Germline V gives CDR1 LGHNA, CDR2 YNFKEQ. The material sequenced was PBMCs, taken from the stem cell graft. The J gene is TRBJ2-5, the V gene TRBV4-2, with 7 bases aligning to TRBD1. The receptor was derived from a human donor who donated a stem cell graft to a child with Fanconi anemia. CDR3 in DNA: TGTGCCAGCAGCCCAGCGGTAGGGGGCGACTTCCAAGAGACCCAGTACTTC. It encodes CASSPAVGGDFQETQYF.